The clone carrying this TCR beta chain turned up a few times. Here the gene names and germline are mouse. The read ends 4 residues early relative to the CDR3; the germline J gene fills the gap. The sorting of pooled cutaneous lymph node cells relied on CD4, CD8alpha, NKG2D, NKG2ACE and other markers. Sequencing templates came from extracted RNA that was reverse transcribed into cDNA. Clones were read by immunoSEQ multiplex PCR, and TCRdb kept only the in-frame ones, dropping some. The table lists around 300,000 clones, with no singletons. This sample is drawn from a study of CD8+ T cells in alopecia areata. Germline CDR1 reads GKSSPN; CDR2 reads SITVG. V shed 4 bases and J shed 0 bases, with 10 bases lying between them. CDR3 length: 14 amino acids.

V usage is TRBV31 and J usage is TRBJ2-1; the D gene is possibly TRBD2 (6 bases). This clonotype originated in a C3H/HeJ mouse with alopecia areata. The mouse line has the MHC haplotype H2-k. The sample comprised CD4+ T cells sorted from a lymph node. CDR3 DNA (partial): TGTGCCTGGAAGGCTGGGGATAACTATGCT. Protein sequence: CAWKAGDNYA. The full-length CDR3 reads as CAWKAGDNYAEQFF.